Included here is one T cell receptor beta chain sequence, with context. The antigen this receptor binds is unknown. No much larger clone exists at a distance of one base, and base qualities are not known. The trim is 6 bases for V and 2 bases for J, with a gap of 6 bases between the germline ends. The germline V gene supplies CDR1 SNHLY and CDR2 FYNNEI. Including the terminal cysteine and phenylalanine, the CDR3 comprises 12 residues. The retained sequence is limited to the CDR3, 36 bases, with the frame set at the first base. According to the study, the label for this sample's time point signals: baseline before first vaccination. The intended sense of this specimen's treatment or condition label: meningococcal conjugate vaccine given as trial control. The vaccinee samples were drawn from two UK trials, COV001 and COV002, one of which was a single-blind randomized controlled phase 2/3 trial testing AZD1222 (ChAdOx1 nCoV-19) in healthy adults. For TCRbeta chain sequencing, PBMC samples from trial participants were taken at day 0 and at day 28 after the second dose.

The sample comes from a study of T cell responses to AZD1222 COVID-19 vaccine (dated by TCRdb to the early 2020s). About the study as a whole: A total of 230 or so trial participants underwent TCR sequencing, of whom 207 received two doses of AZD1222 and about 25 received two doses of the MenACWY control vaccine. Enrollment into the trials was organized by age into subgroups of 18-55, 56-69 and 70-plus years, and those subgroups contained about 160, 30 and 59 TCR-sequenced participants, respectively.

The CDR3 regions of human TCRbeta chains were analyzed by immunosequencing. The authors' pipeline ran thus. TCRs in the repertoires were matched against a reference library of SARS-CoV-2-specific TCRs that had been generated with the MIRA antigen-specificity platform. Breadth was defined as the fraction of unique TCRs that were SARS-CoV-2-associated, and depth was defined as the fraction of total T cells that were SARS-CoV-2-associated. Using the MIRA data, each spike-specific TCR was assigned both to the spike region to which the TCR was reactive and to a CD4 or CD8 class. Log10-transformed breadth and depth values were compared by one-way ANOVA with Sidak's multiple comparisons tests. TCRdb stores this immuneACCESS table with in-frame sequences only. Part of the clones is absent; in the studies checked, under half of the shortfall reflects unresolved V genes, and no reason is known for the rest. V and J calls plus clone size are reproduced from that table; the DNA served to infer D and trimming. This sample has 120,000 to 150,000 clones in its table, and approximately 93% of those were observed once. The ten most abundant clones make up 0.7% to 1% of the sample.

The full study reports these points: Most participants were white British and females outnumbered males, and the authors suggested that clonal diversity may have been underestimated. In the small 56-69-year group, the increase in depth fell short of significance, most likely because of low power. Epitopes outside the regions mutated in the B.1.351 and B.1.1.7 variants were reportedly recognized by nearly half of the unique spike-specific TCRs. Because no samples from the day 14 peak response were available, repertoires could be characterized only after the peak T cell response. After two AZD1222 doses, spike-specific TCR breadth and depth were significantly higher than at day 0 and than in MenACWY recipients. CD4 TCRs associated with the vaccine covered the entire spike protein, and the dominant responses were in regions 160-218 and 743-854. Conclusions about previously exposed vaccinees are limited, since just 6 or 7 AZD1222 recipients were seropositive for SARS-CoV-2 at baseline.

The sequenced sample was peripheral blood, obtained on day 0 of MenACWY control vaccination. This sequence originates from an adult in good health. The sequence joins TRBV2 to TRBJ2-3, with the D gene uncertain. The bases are TGTGCCAGCAGCACAAACACAGATACGCAGTATTTT. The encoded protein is CASSTNTDTQYF.